This T cell receptor (beta chain) was identified in a study of CD8+ T cells in alopecia areata. Peripheral blood, together with lesional scalp punch biopsies, was collected from alopecia areata patients. Extraction of RNA preceded its reverse transcription into cDNA, which served as the sequencing template. Libraries were prepared by immunoSEQ multiplex PCR; TCRdb keeps only in-frame clonotypes and omits some of them. Of about 150,000 clones in the sample, 40% to 50% are singletons; the top ten hold over 5.5%. The V gene lost 2 bases and the J gene lost 10 bases, with 5 bases spanning the gap. This CDR3 contains 10 residues. CDR1 and CDR2 from the germline V gene are SNHLY and FYNNEI.

The receptor comes from a human donor with alopecia areata. The chain is built from TRBV2 and TRBJ1-1; D not certain. Sequences were obtained from CD4+ T cells sorted from blood. The CDR3, as DNA: TGTGCCAGCAGTGAAAACTTAGCTTTCTTT. Translated: CASSENLAFF. Full variable domain (missing parts from reference TRBV2 and TRBJ1-1): EPEVTQTPSHQVTQMGQEVILRCVPISNHLYFYWYRQILGQKVEFLVSFYNNEISEKSEIFDDQFSVERPDGSNFTLKIRSTKLEDSAMYFCASSENLAFFGQGTRLTVV.